The present T cell receptor (beta chain) was sequenced within a study of cytomegalovirus exposure and HLA in healthy donors. Findings and caveats of the study: Usually a TCR sequence was rare, but some public TCRs were found in many donors. In an earlier analysis, about 87% or about 30%: the productive usage of most TCR beta V segments.

Researchers ran the PCR with 60 Vbeta and 13 Jbeta primers. Measured with immunoSEQ multiplex PCR; TCRdb has only the in-frame clones, and not every one. The sample shows about 230,000 clones, over 65% of them seen only once. This clone was found a few times. Its specificity is not known. The V segment lost 8 bases and the J segment 8 bases; nucleotides outside the gene matches: 6. The CDR3 runs to 12 residues. The rearrangement uses TRBV23-1 and TRBJ1-5; TRBD1 matches at 7 bases. TRBV23-1 is designated an ORF whose function remains uncertain. The TCR comes from a woman in her sixties or seventies in good health and CMV-seropositive. Sequencing input: PBMCs. The CDR3 loop reads CASPQGVEPQHF. The CDR3 DNA reads as TGCGCCAGCCCCCAGGGGGTGGAGCCCCAGCATTTT.